These 31 T cell receptor beta chains share one sample of origin, sequenced in a study of post-analysis software for immune sequencing data. Study-level points and caveats: Five or six TRBV segments were significantly more frequent in patients than in controls. TRBV5-6, TRBV5-1 and TRBV20-1 were among these segments.

Incorporated into the TCR beta cDNA libraries were unique molecular identifiers, which served to reduce PCR and sequencing biases. Each CDR3 protein gets one entry after TCRdb re-called the PCR reads with MiXCR. The profile shows about 770,000 distinct CDR3 sequences, roughly 46% of them singletons. No antigen has been assigned to these receptors. Specimen: blood. Every receptor here comes from a girl aged 10 to 17 with multiple sclerosis.

The rearrangement uses TRBV6-1 and TRBJ1-2, with TRBD1 identical over 10 bases. Germline trimming cut 4 bases from V and 7 bases from J; bases unmatched to any gene: 6. CDR3 length: 14 amino acids. From germline, CDR1 is MNHNS and CDR2 SASEGT. CDR3: CASSATGGAGGYTF. The CDR3 nucleotides read TGTGCCAGCAGTGCGACAGGGGGCGCGGGTGGCTACACCTTC.

This clonotype has only a few counts. The V and J genes are TRBV4-3 and TRBJ2-5; 7 nucleotides agree with TRBD2. The V gene's germline CDR1 is LGHNA and CDR2 YSLEER. The CDR3 runs 18 residues. V was clipped by 0 bases and J by 2 bases; unmatched bases: 12. The CDR3: CASSQDRLGGGIQETQYF. CDR3 DNA: TGCGCCAGCAGCCAAGATAGGTTGGGGGGAGGGATTCAAGAGACCCAGTACTTC.

The J gene is TRBJ2-4, the V gene TRBV12-3 or TRBV12-4, with 10 bases matching TRBD2. The end of the DNA fits TRBJ2-7 better, so the J call may be wrong. The length of the CDR3 is 15 residues. In DNA form, the CDR3 reads TGTGCCAGCAGTTTTGGGCTAGCGGGAGTTTACGAGCAGTACTTC. Amino acids: CASSFGLAGVYEQYF.

This rearrangement joins TRBV5-6 to TRBJ2-3, with D tentatively TRBD2 (6 bases). The V and J ends lost 2 bases and 4 bases respectively, with 14 bases between them. This CDR3 comprises 15 residues. Germline V gives CDR1 SGHDT, CDR2 YYEEEE. CDR3 in amino acids: CASSFEGRGPDTQYF. The DNA of the CDR3 is TGTGCCAGCAGCTTCGAGGGGCGGGGCCCAGATACGCAGTATTTT.

The V and J genes are TRBV5-1 and TRBJ2-7; TRBD2 matches 12 bases. CDR3 length: 15 residues. Germline lookup yields CDR1 SGHRS and CDR2 YFSETQ. The V segment lost 3 bases and the J segment 3 bases; nucleotides outside the gene matches: 4. CDR3 nucleotides: TGCGCCAGCAGCTCGGTGACTAGCGGGAGCTACGAGCAGTACTTC. Translation: CASSSVTSGSYEQYF.

Only a few counts were recorded for this clonotype. The rearrangement links TRBV7-9 to TRBJ2-5; D not resolved. V lost 6 bases and J lost 2, with 10 bases in between. The CDR3 runs 13 residues. The germline V gene has CDR1 SEHNR and CDR2 FQNEAQ (reference sequence). The CDR3 protein is CASSPVPQETQYF. In DNA, the CDR3 is TGTGCCAGCAGTCCCGTACCACAAGAGACCCAGTACTTC.

The chain recombines TRBV20-1 with TRBJ1-2; D may be TRBD1 (6 bases). V was cut by 6 bases and J by 2 bases, with 13 bases left in between. The CDR3 extends over 13 amino acids. Germline lookup yields CDR1 DFQATT and CDR2 SNEGSKA (reference sequence). CDR3 sequence (DNA): TGCAGTGCCCCAGGGACATCAAACTATGGCTACACCTTC. Encoded protein: CSAPGTSNYGYTF.

The V gene is TRBV12-3 or TRBV12-4, the J gene TRBJ1-1; D might be TRBD1 (6 bases). The V gene lost 5 bases and the J gene lost 7 bases, with 17 bases spanning the gap. CDR3 length: 14 residues. The CDR3 loop reads CASSTTGYRGEAFF. DNA of the CDR3: TGTGCCAGCAGTACCACAGGGTATCGGGGTGAAGCTTTCTTT.

For the CDR3, the DNA is TGTGCCAGCAACCGACAGGCTGGCACTGAAGCTTTCTTT. It encodes CASNRQAGTEAFF. This chain joins TRBV6-5 and TRBJ1-1; D perhaps matches TRBD1 (6 bases). The CDR3 is made up of 13 amino acids. The V end lost 7 bases, the J end lost 4 bases, and 13 bases lay between the germline ends. From germline, CDR1 is MNHEY and CDR2 SVGAGI.

CDR3 in amino acids: CASSGSTEAFF. In DNA form, the CDR3 reads TGTGCCAGTAGCGGTAGCACTGAAGCTTTCTTT. This chain uses TRBV27 with TRBJ1-1; D gene ambiguous. V gave up 9 bases and J gave up 4 bases, with 9 bases separating them. The CDR3 spans 11 residues. Germline V gene lookup returns CDR1 MNHEY and CDR2 SMNVEV (reference sequence).

The chain employs TRBV29-1 and TRBJ1-2; 11 bases match TRBD1. From germline, CDR1 is SQVTM and CDR2 ANQGSEA. This CDR3 contains 16 residues. Unmatched junction bases numbered 15, after V lost 6 bases and J lost 6 bases. The DNA for the CDR3 is TGCAGCGTGGCGGGGACAGGGGGAGAATTGTTGGATGGCTACACCTTC. Amino acids: CSVAGTGGELLDGYTF. Full variable domain (outside the CDR3, taken from reference TRBV29-1 and TRBJ1-2): SAVISQKPSRDICQRGTSLTIQCQVDSQVTMMFWYRQQPGQSLTLIATANQGSEATYESGFVIDKFPISRPNLTFSTLTVSNMSPEDSSIYLCSVAGTGGELLDGYTFGSGTRLTVV.

This clonotype was seen only a few times. The gene calls are TRBV6-2 or TRBV6-3 and TRBJ2-1; D is perhaps TRBD1 (7 bases). Per germline, CDR1 MNHEY and CDR2 SVGEGT. The CDR3 is made up of 23 amino acids. Trimming took off 2 bases at V and 4 bases at J, with 36 bases between the two ends. Written as DNA, the CDR3 is TGTGCCAGCAGTTACGTTGGGACAGTAACCCAACTAGGGGGGCGGAGGGTTTACAATGAGCAGTTCTTC. Translated, it gives CASSYVGTVTQLGGRRVYNEQFF.

The chain combines TRBV12-3 or TRBV12-4 with TRBJ1-2; possible D gene TRBD1, 5 bases. V lost 3 bases to trimming and J lost 8 bases, with 10 bases between them. The CDR3 totals 12 residues. CDR3 coding DNA: TGTGCCAGCAGTTTCAGCTACAGGGGCTACACCTTC. Translating it yields CASSFSYRGYTF.

The chain carries TRBV29-1 and TRBJ2-3; the D gene is possibly TRBD2 (5 bases). Germline V gene data show CDR1 as SQVTM and CDR2 as ANQGSEA. Trimming stripped 6 bases from V and 2 bases from J, with 21 bases between. The CDR3 consists of 16 residues. Here the CDR3 DNA reads TGCAGCGTAGCATGGAGGAGGCGTCCTCTCACAGATACGCAGTATTTT. Translated, it gives CSVAWRRRPLTDTQYF.

The chain carries TRBV5-1 and TRBJ2-7; no definite D call. The ends were cut back, 0 bases at V and 3 bases at J, with 10 bases in the middle. Germline V gene sequence: CDR1 SGHRS, CDR2 YFSETQ. This CDR3 comprises 14 residues. CDR3 residues: CASSLGTLGYEQYF. As DNA, the CDR3 is TGCGCCAGCAGCTTGGGTACCTTGGGCTACGAGCAGTACTTC.

As regards this clonotype: At one boundary the junction diverges from the germline segment, which might be a read error. This chain joins TRBV6-6 and TRBJ1-1; D unresolved. The CDR3 has 15 residues. CDR1 MNHNY and CDR2 SVGAGI come from the germline V gene (reference sequence). The CDR3 coding sequence is TGTGCCAGCATCACGGCAGACCCCTTGAAGACTGAAGCTTTCTTT. This sequence encodes CASITADPLKTEAFF.

The CDR3 here is CASSPRAAPTKDYGYTF. As DNA, the CDR3 is TGTGCCAGCAGTCCCCGGGCAGCTCCTACGAAGGATTATGGCTACACCTTC. V usage is TRBV12-3 or TRBV12-4 and J usage is TRBJ1-2, with D unclear. The CDR3 is 17 residues long. Trimming shortened V by 5 bases and J by 5 bases, and 24 bases separated the two germline ends.

This clonotype was picked up one time. This chain uses TRBV13 with TRBJ2-3; D gene unclear. CDR3 length: 15 residues. Germline values: CDR1 PRHDT, CDR2 FYEKMQ (reference sequence). V shed 0 bases and J shed 4 bases, with 11 bases lying between them. This CDR3 is CASSLGGRGSDTQYF. CDR3 bases: TGTGCCAGCAGCTTAGGCGGGCGCGGTTCAGATACGCAGTATTTT.

As for this clonotype: A read error may account for a junction end that differs from germline. The chain is built from TRBV7-8 and TRBJ1-5, with D tentatively TRBD1 (5 bases). Germline V CDR1 and CDR2: SGHVS, FQNEAQ. The CDR3 length is 17 residues. CDR3 sequence: CAGSLGVGGEGNQPQHF. The CDR3 region has the DNA TGTGCCGGCAGCTTAGGAGTTGGGGGAGAGGGGAATCAGCCCCAGCATTTT.

The V and J genes are TRBV13 and TRBJ1-2, with a weak D call TRBD1 (6 bases). CDR3 length: 13 amino acids. CDR1 PRHDT and CDR2 FYEKMQ come from the germline V gene (reference sequence). Trimming pared 6 bases from V and 4 bases from J, leaving 12 bases between. CDR3 sequence: CASRPTGRYGYTF. The CDR3 DNA reads TGTGCCAGCAGACCGACAGGTCGCTATGGCTACACCTTC.

This chain uses TRBV7-3 with TRBJ2-3; 10 nucleotides align to TRBD2. V lost 7 bases and J lost 5; bases outside the gene matches: 9. The CDR3 covers 15 residues. Germline CDR1 SGHTA, CDR2 FQGTGA. This CDR3 is CASNAGASGGDTQYF. The CDR3 DNA is TGTGCCAGCAACGCGGGGGCTAGCGGGGGAGATACGCAGTATTTT. Together with reference TRBV7-3 and TRBJ2-3, the CDR3 gives the full variable domain: GAGVSQTPSNKVTEKGKYVELRCDPISGHTALYWYRQSLGQGPEFLIYFQGTGAADDSGLPNDRFFAVRPEGSVSTLKIQRTERGDSAVYLCASNAGASGGDTQYFGPGTRLTVL.

The chain has TRBV20-1 and TRBJ2-5, with a weak D call TRBD1 (6 bases). CDR1 and CDR2 (germline): DFQATT, SNEGSKA (reference sequence). CDR3 length: 13 amino acids. The V gene lost 6 bases and the J gene lost 5 bases, with 16 bases spanning the gap. The CDR3 loop is CSAGETGRETQYF. CDR3 nucleotides: TGCAGTGCCGGGGAAACAGGGCGGGAGACCCAGTACTTC.

This clonotype was picked up a small number of times. This rearrangement joins TRBV7-2 to TRBJ2-7, with D perhaps TRBD2 (5 bases). V was pared by 4 bases and J by 3 bases, with 19 bases between. Germline CDR1 is SGHTA and CDR2 is FQGNSA. The CDR3 runs 16 residues. The chain's CDR3 is CASSWLDGVAGYEQYF. The CDR3 DNA follows: TGTGCCAGCAGCTGGCTAGACGGCGTGGCGGGCTACGAGCAGTACTTC.

The J gene is TRBJ2-1, the V gene TRBV5-6, with 7 bases fitting TRBD1. From germline, CDR1 is SGHDT and CDR2 YYEEEE. Germline trimming cut 3 bases from V and 10 bases from J; bases unmatched to any gene: 4. The CDR3 is 12 amino acids. The CDR3 DNA follows: TGTGCCAGCAGCTCAGGGGGTAAGGAGCAGTTCTTC. It encodes CASSSGGKEQFF.

This clonotype was detected once. As the CDR3 is not closed by the conserved phenylalanine or tryptophan, this likely results from a read error. J is TRBJ2-7 and V is TRBV3-1, with D perhaps given as TRBD1 or TRBD2 (5 bases each). The CDR3 is 14 residues long. Germline values: CDR1 LGHDT, CDR2 YNNKEL (reference sequence). V was pared by 1 base and J by 2 bases, with 9 bases between. For the CDR3, the DNA is TGTGCCAGCAGCCAAGTTCTGGGACCCTACGAGCAGTACCTC. This translates into CASSQVLGPYEQYL.

This clonotype showed up just a few times. The CDR3 nucleotides read TGTGCCAGCAGGATAGCGGGAGGGCCGGGTGAGCAGTTCTTC. It encodes CASRIAGGPGEQFF. The rearrangement uses TRBV2 and TRBJ2-1; TRBD2 matches at 11 bases. CDR1 and CDR2 from the germline V gene are SNHLY and FYNNEI. The CDR3 loop spans 14 amino acids. Trimming removed 6 bases from V and 9 bases from J; junction bases left unmatched: 7.

V gene TRBV20-1 combines with J gene TRBJ2-7; no firm D call. Trimming took off 2 bases at V and 0 bases at J, with 11 bases between the two ends. CDR3 length: 14 residues. The germline V gene has CDR1 DFQATT and CDR2 SNEGSKA (reference sequence). The CDR3: CSARPHPSSYEQYF. As DNA, the CDR3 is TGCAGTGCTAGACCCCACCCGAGCTCCTACGAGCAGTACTTC.

The V call is TRBV12-3 or TRBV12-4, the J call TRBJ1-1, with D hard to call. This CDR3 has 20 amino acids. V was cut by 2 bases and J by 1 base, with 26 bases left in between. The CDR3 is CASSLWALGLSGLKNTEAFF. CDR3 DNA: TGTGCCAGCAGTTTATGGGCCCTTGGGTTGTCAGGACTCAAGAACACTGAAGCTTTCTTT.

This clonotype has more than one count but fewer than ten. The chain carries TRBV7-2 and TRBJ2-7; D is perhaps TRBD2 (5 bases). CDR1 and CDR2 from the germline V gene are SGHTA and FQGNSA. V gave up 4 bases and J gave up 0 bases, with 7 bases separating them. The CDR3 is made up of 13 amino acids. The CDR3 DNA follows: TGTGCCAGCAGCTGGACTCCCTCCTACGAGCAGTACTTC. As protein: CASSWTPSYEQYF.

The genes are TRBV28 and TRBJ2-1; D is undetermined. Trimming took 3 bases from V and 0 from J, leaving 9 bases between them. From germline, CDR1 is MDHEN and CDR2 SYDVKM. The CDR3 has 15 residues. CDR3 DNA sequence: TGTGCCAGCAGTTTTTTCCGGAGCTCCTACAATGAGCAGTTCTTC. Translating it yields CASSFFRSSYNEQFF.

This clonotype showed up just a few times. The chain joins TRBV5-6 to TRBJ2-5; D perhaps matches TRBD1 (6 bases). The germline gives CDR1 SGHDT, CDR2 YYEEEE. V lost 0 bases, J lost 2 bases, and 14 bases lay in between. This CDR3 has 16 residues. CDR3 nucleotides: TGTGCCAGCAGCTTGGCAGGGTTAGGGGGACAAGAGACCCAGTACTTC. Protein sequence: CASSLAGLGGQETQYF.